This T cell receptor (beta chain) emerged from a study of early T cells in non-severe SARS-CoV-2 infection. Background on the study: Sequenced bulk RNA came from whole blood that was unsorted, and chains were unpaired.

This clonotype occurred many times. The germline CDR1 and CDR2 sequences are SGHNT and YENEEA. The CDR3 runs to 15 residues. V shed 2 bases and J shed 14 bases, with 21 bases lying between them. Attachment of unique molecular identifiers was made to individual cDNA molecules. TCRdb re-called the 5' RACE reads through MiXCR, storing one row per CDR3 protein. This table has about 35,000 distinct CDR3 sequences, approximately 5.9% appearing once. The chain links TRBV11-3 to TRBJ2-2; tentatively, D is TRBD1 or TRBD2 (5 bases each). The sequence was collected from an adult who was a healthcare worker with PCR-confirmed SARS-CoV-2 infection or an uninfected control (not recorded which). The sample here was whole blood, taken at baseline. The CDR3 DNA follows: TGTGCCAGCAGCTTAATGGGGACCGCAGTTGAAAGTCTGTTTTTT. Its protein product is CASSLMGTAVESLFF.